The sequence of this TCR beta chain was determined in a study of blood T cell repertoires in COVID-19 (dated by TCRdb to about 2020). Notes on the research overall: Collaborator samples came from the United States, Italy and Spain and covered acute and convalescent phases of COVID-19. The prospective study material was composed of cDNA or gDNA derived from T cells, B-cell-depleted T cells, or PBMCs. Deeply sampled blood TCRbeta repertoires from subjects exposed to, actively infected with, or recovered from COVID-19 were included in the dataset. The repertoires were released in a freely available public database intended as a resource for research on the immune response to SARS-CoV-2. The samples were drawn from the first 160 participants of the ongoing ImmuneRACE study and from 950 to 1,500 subjects provided by 6 global collaborators. Sample metadata almost always included a de-identified subject ID, COVID-19 status, age in years and sex. Where available, HLA class I and class II types were taken from metadata supplied by the sample provider and were not determined by assay-based typing.

Unmatched junction bases come to 10, with V trimmed by 4 bases and J by 2 bases. CDR1 SGHNT and CDR2 YENEEA were looked up in the germline V gene. From cysteine to phenylalanine, the CDR3 is 18 amino acids long. Solely the CDR3 DNA is kept, with 54 bases framed from the first base. TCRbeta CDR3 regions were amplified from genomic DNA using the immunoSEQ Assay, a bias-controlled multiplex PCR. In the source study's methods: The number of nucleated cells in each sample was estimated by amplification of reference gene primers within the assay. To quantify the absolute abundance of each unique TCRbeta CDR3 rearrangement, sequence reads were collapsed and filtered. Productive Simpson clonality was computed per sample as the square root of Simpson's diversity index over productive rearrangements. TCRdb holds this immuneACCESS table with in-frame rearrangements only. Some clones are missing; in checked studies, unresolved V genes explain under half, and the rest has no known cause. That table supplies the V and J calls and clone size; D and trimming were determined from the DNA. Here the sample has about 180,000 clones; around 86% occur a single time. The ten largest clones represent more than 7.5% of the sample.

In Seattle, one collaborating source enrolled patients while the infection was active and tracked those patients longitudinally over the course of disease. The collaborating institutions used their own protocols to collect whole blood in K2EDTA tubes. For TCRbeta analysis, collaborator samples were shipped as frozen whole blood, as isolated PBMCs, or as DNA extracted from either sample type. Concerning this clone itself: What antigen it recognizes has not been identified. No much larger clonotype is one base removed from it; base qualities were not supplied.

The study at large found these results: Clinical and demographic metadata were provided uncurated, with the amount varying by source and participant.

The chain joins TRBV11-3 to TRBJ2-5; 13 bases in between match TRBD2. This clonotype originated in an older woman with COVID-19, enrolled during active disease. Sequenced: peripheral blood. The CDR3 sequence is CASSSFPGLAGQQETQYF. The sequenced DNA is TGTGCCAGCAGCTCATTTCCGGGACTAGCGGGACAACAAGAGACCCAGTACTTC.